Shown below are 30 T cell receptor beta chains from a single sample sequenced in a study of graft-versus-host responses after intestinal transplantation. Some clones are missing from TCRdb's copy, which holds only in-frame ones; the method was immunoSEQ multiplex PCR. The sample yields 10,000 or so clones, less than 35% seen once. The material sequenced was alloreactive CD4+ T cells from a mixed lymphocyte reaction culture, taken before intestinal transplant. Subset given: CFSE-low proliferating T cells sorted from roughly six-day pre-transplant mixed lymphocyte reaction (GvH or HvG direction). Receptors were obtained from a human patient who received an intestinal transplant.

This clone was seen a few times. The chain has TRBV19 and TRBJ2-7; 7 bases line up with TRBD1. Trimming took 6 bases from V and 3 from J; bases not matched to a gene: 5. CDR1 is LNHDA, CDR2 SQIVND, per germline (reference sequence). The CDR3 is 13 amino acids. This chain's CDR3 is CASSWTGLYEQYF. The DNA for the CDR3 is TGTGCCAGTAGCTGGACAGGACTCTACGAGCAGTACTTC.

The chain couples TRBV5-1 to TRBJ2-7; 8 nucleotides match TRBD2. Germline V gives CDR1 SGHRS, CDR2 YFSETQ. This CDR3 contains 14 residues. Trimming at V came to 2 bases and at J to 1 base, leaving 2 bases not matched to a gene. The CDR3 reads CASSLSGGSYEQYF. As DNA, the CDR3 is TGCGCCAGCAGCTTAAGCGGGGGATCCTACGAGCAGTACTTC.

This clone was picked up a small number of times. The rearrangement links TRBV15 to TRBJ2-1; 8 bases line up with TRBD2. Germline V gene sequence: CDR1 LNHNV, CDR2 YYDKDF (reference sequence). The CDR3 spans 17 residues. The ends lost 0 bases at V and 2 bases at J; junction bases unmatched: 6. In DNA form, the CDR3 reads TGTGCCACCAGCAGAGATCGGGGGGGCCCTACCTACAATGAGCAGTTCTTC. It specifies CATSRDRGGPTYNEQFF. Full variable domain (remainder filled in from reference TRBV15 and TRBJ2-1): DAMVIQNPRYQVTQFGKPVTLSCSQTLNHNVMYWYQQKSSQAPKLLFHYYDKDFNNEADTPDNFQSRRPNTSFCFLDIRSPGLGDTAMYLCATSRDRGGPTYNEQFFGPGTRLTVL.

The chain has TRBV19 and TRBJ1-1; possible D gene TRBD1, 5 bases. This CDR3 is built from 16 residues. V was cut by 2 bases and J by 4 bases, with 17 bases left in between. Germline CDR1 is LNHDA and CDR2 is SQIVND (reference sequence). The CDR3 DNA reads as TGTGCCAGTAGTATACTCCCGGGACCCTGGAGCACTGAAGCTTTCTTT. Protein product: CASSILPGPWSTEAFF.

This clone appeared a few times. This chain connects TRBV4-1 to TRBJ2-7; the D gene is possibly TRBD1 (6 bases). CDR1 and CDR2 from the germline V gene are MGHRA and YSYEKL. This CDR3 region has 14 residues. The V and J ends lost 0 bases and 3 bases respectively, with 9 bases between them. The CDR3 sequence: CASSQEGAYYEQYF. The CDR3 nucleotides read TGCGCCAGCAGCCAAGAGGGGGCATACTACGAGCAGTACTTC.

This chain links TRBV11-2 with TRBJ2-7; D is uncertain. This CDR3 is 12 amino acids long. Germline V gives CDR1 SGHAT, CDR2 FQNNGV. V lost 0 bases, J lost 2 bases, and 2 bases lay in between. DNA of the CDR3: TGTGCCAGCAGCTTAGACCCCTACGAGCAGTACTTC. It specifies CASSLDPYEQYF.

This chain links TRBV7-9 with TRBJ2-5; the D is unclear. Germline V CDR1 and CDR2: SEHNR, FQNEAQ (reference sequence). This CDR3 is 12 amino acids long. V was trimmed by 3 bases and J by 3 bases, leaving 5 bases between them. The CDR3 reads CASSLGKETQYF. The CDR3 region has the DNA TGTGCCAGCAGCTTGGGTAAAGAGACCCAGTACTTC. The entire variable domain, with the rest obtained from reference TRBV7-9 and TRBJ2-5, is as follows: DTGVSQNPRHKITKRGQNVTFRCDPISEHNRLYWYRQTLGQGPEFLTYFQNEAQLEKSRLLSDRFSAERPKGSFSTLEIQRTEQGDSAMYLCASSLGKETQYFGPGTRLLVL.

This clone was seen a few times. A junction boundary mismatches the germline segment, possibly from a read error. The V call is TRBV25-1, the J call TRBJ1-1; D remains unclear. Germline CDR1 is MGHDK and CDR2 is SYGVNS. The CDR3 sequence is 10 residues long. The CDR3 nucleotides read TGTGCCAGCGGTGAAACTGAAGCTTTCTTT. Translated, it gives CASGETEAFF.

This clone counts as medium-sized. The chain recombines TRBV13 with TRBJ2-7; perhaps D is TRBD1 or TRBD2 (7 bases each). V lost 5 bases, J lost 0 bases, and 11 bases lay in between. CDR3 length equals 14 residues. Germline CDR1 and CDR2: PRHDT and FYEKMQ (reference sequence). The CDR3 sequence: CASSPGGGSYEQYF. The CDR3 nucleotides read TGTGCCAGCAGCCCAGGGGGGGGCTCCTACGAGCAGTACTTC.

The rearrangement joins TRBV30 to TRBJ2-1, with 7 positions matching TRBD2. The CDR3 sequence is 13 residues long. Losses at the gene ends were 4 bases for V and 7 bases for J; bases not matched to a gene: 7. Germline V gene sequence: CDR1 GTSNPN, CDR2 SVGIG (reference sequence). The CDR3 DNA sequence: TGTGCCTGGAACGACGTCGGGGGGAATGAGCAGTTCTTC. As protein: CAWNDVGGNEQFF.

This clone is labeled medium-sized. The CDR3 DNA reads TGTGCCAGCTCAGTCCAGGACTACGAGCAGTACTTC. Translating it yields CASSVQDYEQYF. The chain combines TRBV18 with TRBJ2-7; D uncertain. Trimming stripped 5 bases from V and 3 bases from J, with 8 bases between. CDR1 is KGHSH and CDR2 is LQKENI in the germline V gene. The CDR3 has 12 residues.

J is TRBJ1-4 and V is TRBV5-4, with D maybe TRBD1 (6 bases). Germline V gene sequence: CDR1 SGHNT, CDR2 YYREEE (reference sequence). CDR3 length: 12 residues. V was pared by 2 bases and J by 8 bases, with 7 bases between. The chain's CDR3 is CASSFGGEKLFF. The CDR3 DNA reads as TGTGCCAGCAGCTTTGGGGGCGAAAAACTGTTTTTT. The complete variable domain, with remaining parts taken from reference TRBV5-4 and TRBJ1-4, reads ETGVTQSPTHLIKTRGQQVTLRCSSQSGHNTVSWYQQALGQGPQFIFQYYREEENGRGNFPPRFSGLQFPNYSSELNVNALELDDSALYLCASSFGGEKLFFGSGTQLSVL.

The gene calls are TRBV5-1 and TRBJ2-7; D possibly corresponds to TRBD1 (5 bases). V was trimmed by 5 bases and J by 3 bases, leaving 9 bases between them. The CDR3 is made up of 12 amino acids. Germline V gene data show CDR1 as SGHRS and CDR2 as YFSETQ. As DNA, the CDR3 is TGCGCCAGCAGGGACACATACTACGAGCAGTACTTC. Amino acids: CASRDTYYEQYF. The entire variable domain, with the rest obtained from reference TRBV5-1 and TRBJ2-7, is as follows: KAGVTQTPRYLIKTRGQQVTLSCSPISGHRSVSWYQQTPGQGLQFLFEYFSETQRNKGNFPGRFSGRQFSNSRSEMNVSTLELGDSALYLCASRDTYYEQYFGPGTRLTVT.

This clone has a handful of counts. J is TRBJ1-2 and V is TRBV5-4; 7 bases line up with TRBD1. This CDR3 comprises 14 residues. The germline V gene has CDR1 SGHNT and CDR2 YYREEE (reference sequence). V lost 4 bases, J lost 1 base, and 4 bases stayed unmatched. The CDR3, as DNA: TGTGCCAGCAGCGAGGACAGGAATAACTATGGCTACACCTTC. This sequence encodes CASSEDRNNYGYTF.

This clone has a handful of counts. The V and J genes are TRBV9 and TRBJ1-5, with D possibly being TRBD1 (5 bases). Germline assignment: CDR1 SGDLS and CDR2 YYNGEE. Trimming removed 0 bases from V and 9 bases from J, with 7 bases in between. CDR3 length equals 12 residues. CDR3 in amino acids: CASSVGGGPQHF. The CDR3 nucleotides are TGTGCCAGCAGCGTAGGGGGGGGGCCCCAGCATTTT.

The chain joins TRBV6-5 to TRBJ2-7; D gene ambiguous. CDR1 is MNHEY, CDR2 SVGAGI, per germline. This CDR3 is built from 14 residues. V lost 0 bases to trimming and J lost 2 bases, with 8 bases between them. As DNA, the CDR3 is TGTGCCAGCAGTTACTCCTACGGACCCTACGAGCAGTACTTC. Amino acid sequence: CASSYSYGPYEQYF.

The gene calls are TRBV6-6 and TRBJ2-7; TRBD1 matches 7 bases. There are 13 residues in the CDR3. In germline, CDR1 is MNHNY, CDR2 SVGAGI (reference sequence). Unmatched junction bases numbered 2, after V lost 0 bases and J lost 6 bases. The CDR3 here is CASSYSTGSEQYF. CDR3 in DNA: TGTGCCAGCAGTTACTCGACAGGGAGCGAGCAGTACTTC.

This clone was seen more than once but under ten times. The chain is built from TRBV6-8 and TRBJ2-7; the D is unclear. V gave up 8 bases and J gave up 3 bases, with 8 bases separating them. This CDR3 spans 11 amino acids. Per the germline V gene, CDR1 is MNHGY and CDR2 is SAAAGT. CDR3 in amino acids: CASSTLYEQYF. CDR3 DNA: TGTGCCAGCTCGACTCTCTACGAGCAGTACTTC.

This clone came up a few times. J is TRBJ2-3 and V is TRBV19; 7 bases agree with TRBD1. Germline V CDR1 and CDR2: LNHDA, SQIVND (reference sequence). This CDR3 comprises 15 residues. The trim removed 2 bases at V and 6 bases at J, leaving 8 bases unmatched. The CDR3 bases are TGTGCCAGTAGTATAAGACAGGGACCAAAGGATACGCAGTATTTT. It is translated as CASSIRQGPKDTQYF. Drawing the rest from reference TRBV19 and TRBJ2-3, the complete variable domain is DGGITQSPKYLFRKEGQNVTLSCEQNLNHDAMYWYRQDPGQGLRLIYYSQIVNDFQKGDIAEGYSVSREKKESFPLTVTSAQKNPTAFYLCASSIRQGPKDTQYFGPGTRLTVL.

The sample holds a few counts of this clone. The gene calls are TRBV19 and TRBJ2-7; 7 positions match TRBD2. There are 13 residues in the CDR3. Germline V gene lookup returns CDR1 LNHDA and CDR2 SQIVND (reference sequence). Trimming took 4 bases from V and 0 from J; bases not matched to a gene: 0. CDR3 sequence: CASSSGSSYEQYF. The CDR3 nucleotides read TGTGCCAGTAGTAGCGGGAGCTCCTACGAGCAGTACTTC.

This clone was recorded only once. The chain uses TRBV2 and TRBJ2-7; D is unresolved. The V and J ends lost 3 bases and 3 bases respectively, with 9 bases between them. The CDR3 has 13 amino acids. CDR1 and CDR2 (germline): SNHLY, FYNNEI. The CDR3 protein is CASSDSQDYEQYF. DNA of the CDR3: TGTGCCAGCAGTGACAGCCAGGACTACGAGCAGTACTTC.

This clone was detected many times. The CDR3 DNA is TGCGCCAGCAGCCACAATGAAAAACTGTTTTTT. Its translation: CASSHNEKLFF. The chain is built from TRBV4-3 and TRBJ1-4; D unclear. The germline V and J ends were trimmed by 3 bases and 5 bases, with 1 base remaining between them. Looked up from germline, CDR1 is LGHNA and CDR2 is YSLEER. The CDR3 loop spans 11 amino acids.

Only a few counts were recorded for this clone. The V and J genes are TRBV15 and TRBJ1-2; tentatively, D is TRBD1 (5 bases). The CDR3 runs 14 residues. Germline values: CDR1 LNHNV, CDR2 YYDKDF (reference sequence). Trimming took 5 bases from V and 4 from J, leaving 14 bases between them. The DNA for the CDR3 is TGTGCCACCAGCGAAGACAGATACTCCTATGGCTACACCTTC. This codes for CATSEDRYSYGYTF.

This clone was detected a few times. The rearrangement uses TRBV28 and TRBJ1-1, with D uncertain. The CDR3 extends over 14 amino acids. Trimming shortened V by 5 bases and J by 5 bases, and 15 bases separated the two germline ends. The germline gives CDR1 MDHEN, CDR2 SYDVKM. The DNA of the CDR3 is TGTGCCAGCAGTCCCAGGACTCCCGGAACTGAAGCTTTCTTT. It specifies CASSPRTPGTEAFF.

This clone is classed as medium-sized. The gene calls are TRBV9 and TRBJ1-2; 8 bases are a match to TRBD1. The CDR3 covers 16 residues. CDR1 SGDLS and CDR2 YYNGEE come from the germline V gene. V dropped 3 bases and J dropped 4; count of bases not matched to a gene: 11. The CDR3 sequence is CASSASWGQESYGYTF. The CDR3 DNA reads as TGTGCCAGCAGCGCCAGCTGGGGACAGGAATCCTATGGCTACACCTTC.

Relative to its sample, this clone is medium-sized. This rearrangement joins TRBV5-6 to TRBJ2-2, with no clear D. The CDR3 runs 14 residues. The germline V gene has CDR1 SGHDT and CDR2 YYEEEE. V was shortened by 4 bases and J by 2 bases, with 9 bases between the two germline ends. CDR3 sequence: CASSPGPNTGELFF. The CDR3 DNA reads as TGTGCCAGCAGCCCCGGTCCTAACACCGGGGAGCTGTTTTTT.

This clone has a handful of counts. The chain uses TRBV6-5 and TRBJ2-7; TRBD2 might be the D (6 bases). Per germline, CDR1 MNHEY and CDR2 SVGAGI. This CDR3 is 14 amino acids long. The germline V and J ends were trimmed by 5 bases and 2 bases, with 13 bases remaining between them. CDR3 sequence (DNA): TGTGCCAGCAGTCATAGCGGTACCCCCTACGAGCAGTACTTC. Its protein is CASSHSGTPYEQYF.

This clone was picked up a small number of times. CDR3 in DNA: TGTGCCAGCAGTCCCCTGGCCTACGAGCAGTACTTC. Protein: CASSPLAYEQYF. The chain employs TRBV27 and TRBJ2-7; D uncertain. V lost 5 bases to trimming and J lost 2 bases, with 7 bases between them. CDR3 length: 12 amino acids. CDR1 is MNHEY, CDR2 SMNVEV, per germline (reference sequence).

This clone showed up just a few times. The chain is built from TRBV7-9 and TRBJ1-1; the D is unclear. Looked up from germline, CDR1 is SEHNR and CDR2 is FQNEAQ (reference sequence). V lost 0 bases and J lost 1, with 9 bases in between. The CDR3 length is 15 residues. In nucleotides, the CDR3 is TGTGCCAGCAGCTTAGCGTACGGCAAGAACACTGAAGCTTTCTTT. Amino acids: CASSLAYGKNTEAFF.

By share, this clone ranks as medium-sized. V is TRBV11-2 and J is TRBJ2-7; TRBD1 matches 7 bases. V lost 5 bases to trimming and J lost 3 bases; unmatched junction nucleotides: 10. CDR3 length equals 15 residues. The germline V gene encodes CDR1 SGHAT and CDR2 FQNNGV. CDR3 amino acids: CASSRPDRPDYEQYF. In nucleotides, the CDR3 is TGTGCCAGCAGCCGCCCGGACAGGCCCGACTACGAGCAGTACTTC.